This paragraph reports one T cell receptor beta chain. Its antigen is as yet unknown. TCRdb's copy holds only in-frame clones and misses some; the assay was immunoSEQ multiplex PCR. The profile shows approximately 140,000 clones, more than 85% of them singletons. This sample is drawn from a study of T cell responses to AZD1222 COVID-19 vaccine. The germline gives CDR1 SGHNT, CDR2 YENEEA. With V trimmed by 4 bases and J by 2 bases, 16 bases remained unmatched. The CDR3 spans 18 residues. Study results and caveats: Repertoire sampling occurred only after the peak T cell response.

The origin of this receptor is an adult who received the AZD1222 COVID-19 vaccine. The chain carries TRBV11-3 and TRBJ2-7; 8 nucleotides line up with TRBD2. The sample was peripheral blood, taken 28 days after the second AZD1222 dose. The CDR3: CASSSYLIAGLPTYEQYF. CDR3 sequence (DNA): TGTGCCAGCAGCTCCTATCTGATAGCGGGATTACCCACCTACGAGCAGTACTTC. Full variable domain (outside the CDR3, taken from reference TRBV11-3 and TRBJ2-7): EAGVVQSPRYKIIEKKQPVAFWCNPISGHNTLYWYLQNLGQGPELLIRYENEEAVDDSQLPKDRFSAERLKGVDSTLKIQPAELGDSAVYLCASSSYLIAGLPTYEQYFGPGTRLTVT.